Each of the 20 T cell receptor beta chains below was sequenced from the same sample in a study of CD8 T cells in ankylosing spondylitis. From the 5' RACE reads, TCRdb called clonotypes with MiXCR, one entry per CDR3 protein. The sample has some 250,000 distinct CDR3 sequences, about 10% seen once; the top ten hold 6% to 8.5%. Sequencing was carried out using blood, either unsorted or a sorted T cell fraction (not recorded which). These receptors all stem from a male donor with ankylosing spondylitis or in good health (not recorded which).

Many counts were recorded for this clonotype. The chain has TRBV7-2 and TRBJ2-2; D is undetermined. Germline CDR1 and CDR2: SGHTA and FQGNSA. Trimming shortened V by 1 base and J by 6 bases, and 9 bases separated the two germline ends. The length of the CDR3 is 14 residues. In DNA form, the CDR3 reads TGTGCCAGCAGCTTAGGTCACTTCGCCGGGGAGCTGTTTTTT. Translated, it gives CASSLGHFAGELFF. The variable domain in full, with the rest retrieved from reference TRBV7-2 and TRBJ2-2, is GAGVSQSPSNKVTEKGKDVELRCDPISGHTALYWYRQSLGQGLEFLIYFQGNSAPDKSGLPSDRFSAERTGGSVSTLTIQRTQQEDSAVYLCASSLGHFAGELFFGEGSRLTVL.

Ten or more counts support this clonotype. V is TRBV11-2 and J is TRBJ2-1; 13 positions match TRBD2. Germline values: CDR1 SGHAT, CDR2 FQNNGV. The CDR3 runs to 20 residues. Trimming removed 2 bases from V and 3 bases from J; junction bases left unmatched: 13. The CDR3, as DNA: TGTGCCAGCAGCTTATCCCCTACTAGCGGGAGGGCCAGGCGCTACAATGAGCAGTTCTTC. It encodes CASSLSPTSGRARRYNEQFF.

This clonotype has ten or more counts. The V call is TRBV20-1, the J call TRBJ1-5; 7 nucleotides match TRBD1. This CDR3 is 15 amino acids long. J was trimmed by 2 bases and V by 3 bases; bases with no gene match: 7. In germline, CDR1 is DFQATT, CDR2 SNEGSKA (reference sequence). CDR3 residues: CSASTTGQGNQPQHF. The CDR3, as DNA: TGCAGTGCTAGCACGACAGGGCAGGGCAATCAGCCCCAGCATTTT.

This clonotype was found many times. V is TRBV5-1 and J is TRBJ2-7; possibly TRBD2 for D (5 bases). This CDR3 is 14 amino acids long. Trimming cost V 1 base and J 5 bases, with 13 bases left between them. CDR1 is SGHRS, CDR2 YFSETQ, per germline. The CDR3 bases are TGCGCCAGCAGCTTGAGTGGAGGCCGGAACGAGCAGTACTTC. It codes for CASSLSGGRNEQYF.

This clonotype was seen a few times. V and J are TRBV4-2 and TRBJ2-1; perhaps TRBD2 as D (5 bases). CDR3 size: 15 residues. Germline V gives CDR1 LGHNA, CDR2 YNFKEQ. V was clipped by 0 bases and J by 6 bases, with 12 bases between them. CDR3 protein: CASSQDTDYTNEQFF. The CDR3 DNA reads as TGTGCCAGCAGCCAAGATACTGACTACACCAATGAGCAGTTCTTC.

At least ten counts were recorded for this clonotype. The chain recombines TRBV7-2 with TRBJ2-5; D might be TRBD2 (5 bases). V dropped 1 base and J dropped 1 base, with 10 bases sitting between them. This CDR3 comprises 15 residues. Germline V gene lookup returns CDR1 SGHTA and CDR2 FQGNSA. This CDR3 is CASSLVAGLQETQYF. DNA of the CDR3: TGTGCCAGCAGCTTAGTGGCGGGCCTCCAAGAGACCCAGTACTTC. Full variable domain (missing parts from reference TRBV7-2 and TRBJ2-5): GAGVSQSPSNKVTEKGKDVELRCDPISGHTALYWYRQSLGQGLEFLIYFQGNSAPDKSGLPSDRFSAERTGGSVSTLTIQRTQQEDSAVYLCASSLVAGLQETQYFGPGTRLLVL.

This clonotype has a count of ten or more. The rearrangement links TRBV24-1 to TRBJ1-2; no definite D call. The length of the CDR3 is 14 residues. The V and J ends lost 7 bases and 8 bases respectively, with 19 bases between them. Germline assignment: CDR1 KGHDR and CDR2 SFDVKD. CDR3 coding DNA: TGTGCCACCAGCGCCGGGCGTCGGCTAGAGGGCTACACCTTC. It specifies CATSAGRRLEGYTF.

Note on this clonotype: A clone one base away is much larger, so this may be a read error. The chain employs TRBV6-5 and TRBJ2-6; 8 bases map to TRBD1. CDR3 length: 12 residues. The germline gives CDR1 MNHEY, CDR2 SVGAGI. The chain's CDR3 is CASSQGANVLSF. The CDR3 DNA reads TGTGCCAGCAGCCAGGGGGCCAACGTCCTGAGTTTC.

This clonotype was seen repeatedly, ten times or more. The chain recombines TRBV12-3 or TRBV12-4 with TRBJ1-3, with D unclear. The CDR3 loop spans 18 amino acids. Trimming stripped 1 base from V and 0 bases from J, with 16 bases between. DNA for the CDR3: TGTGCCAGCAGTTTAGAGGTTCCGGGATTGGGCTCTGGAAACACCATATATTTT. This gives the protein CASSLEVPGLGSGNTIYF.

This clonotype was detected many times. J is TRBJ2-1 and V is TRBV21-1. TRBV21-1 is listed as a pseudogene. This CDR3 comprises 9 residues. Here the CDR3 reads CASYDEQFF. CDR3 in DNA: TGTGCCAGCTATGATGAGCAGTTCTTC.

The table lists this clonotype with many counts. V usage is TRBV29-1 and J usage is TRBJ2-5; tentatively, D is TRBD2 (5 bases). The CDR3 length is 14 residues. V lost 7 bases, J lost 2 bases, and 17 bases lay in between. CDR1 is SQVTM and CDR2 is ANQGSEA in the germline V gene. CDR3 bases: TGCAGCGCGGCGGTAGGAGGACCTCAAGAGACCCAGTACTTC. Translating it yields CSAAVGGPQETQYF.

Many counts were recorded for this clonotype. CDR3: CASSTGGGGFTEAFF. CDR3 nucleotide sequence: TGTGCCAGCAGTACCGGTGGGGGGGGGTTCACTGAAGCTTTCTTT. The genes are TRBV6-1 and TRBJ1-1; D is perhaps TRBD1 (5 bases). The germline V and J ends were trimmed by 5 bases and 4 bases, with 17 bases remaining between them. This CDR3 is 15 amino acids long. CDR1 and CDR2 (germline): MNHNS, SASEGT.

The genes are TRBV3-1 and TRBJ2-1; 7 bases map to TRBD2. The J segment lost 2 bases and the V segment lost 6 bases, leaving 7 bases of the junction unmatched. The germline V gene encodes CDR1 LGHDT and CDR2 YNNKEL (reference sequence). The CDR3 runs 15 residues. CDR3 sequence: CASRPRAGAYNEQFF. As DNA, the CDR3 is TGTGCCAGCAGACCTCGCGCGGGAGCCTACAATGAGCAGTTCTTC.

This clonotype was found many times. V is TRBV7-6 and J is TRBJ2-7; D not certain. The CDR3 runs to 15 residues. Germline V CDR1 and CDR2: SGHVS, FNYEAQ. V was cut by 0 bases and J by 2 bases, with 11 bases left in between. The CDR3 loop reads CASSLALGGTYEQYF. As DNA, the CDR3 is TGTGCCAGCAGCTTAGCCTTGGGCGGTACCTACGAGCAGTACTTC. Based on the CDR3 plus reference TRBV7-6 and TRBJ2-7, the full variable domain is GAGVSQSPRYKVTKRGQDVALRCDPISGHVSLYWYRQALGQGPEFLTYFNYEAQQDKSGLPNDRFSAERPEGSISTLTIQRTEQRDSAMYRCASSLALGGTYEQYFGPGTRLTVT.

The sample holds many counts of this clonotype. The rearrangement links TRBV5-1 to TRBJ1-1; 10 nucleotides match TRBD1. CDR1 SGHRS and CDR2 YFSETQ come from the germline V gene. The CDR3 covers 17 residues. V lost 0 bases, J lost 0 bases, and 5 bases stayed unmatched. The CDR3 loop is CASSLVDRGPMNTEAFF. DNA for the CDR3: TGCGCCAGCAGCTTGGTAGACAGGGGGCCAATGAACACTGAAGCTTTCTTT.

Ten or more counts support this clonotype. J is TRBJ2-7 and V is TRBV10-3, with D uncertain. The CDR3 sequence is 13 residues long. Trimming removed 2 bases at V and 3 bases at J, with 8 bases between. CDR1 is ENHRY and CDR2 is SYGVKD in the germline V gene. CDR3 sequence: CAISEGSSYEQYF. The CDR3 nucleotides are TGTGCCATCAGTGAGGGCAGCAGCTACGAGCAGTACTTC.

The rearrangement joins TRBV10-1 to TRBJ2-1; TRBD2 aligns across 7 bases. With 6 bases clipped from V and 7 bases from J, the junction kept 15 bases outside the gene matches. This CDR3 spans 16 amino acids. Germline lookup yields CDR1 WNHNN and CDR2 SYGVQD (reference sequence). The CDR3 here is CASSFGRGGYLNEQFF. The CDR3 DNA follows: TGCGCCAGCAGCTTCGGGCGGGGAGGGTACTTGAATGAGCAGTTCTTC.

Comments on this clonotype: This may be a read error, as it is one base from a much larger clone. This chain connects TRBV20-1 to TRBJ1-2; 7 bases fit TRBD1. Germline V CDR1 and CDR2: DFQATT, SNEGSKA (reference sequence). This CDR3 is built from 12 residues. V gave up 5 bases and J gave up 10 bases; unmatched junction bases: 10. The DNA for the CDR3 is TGCAGTGCTGGGACAGCTTCTTCCGACTACACCTTC. This codes for CSAGTASSDYTF.

This clonotype has ten or more counts. The chain carries TRBV15 and TRBJ2-5; 7 bases are shared with TRBD2. Trimming took 1 base from V and 5 from J; bases not matched to a gene: 7. The CDR3 covers 15 residues. Germline assignment: CDR1 LNHNV and CDR2 YYDKDF (reference sequence). The CDR3 region is CATSRVAGEVETQYF. The DNA for the CDR3 is TGTGCCACCAGCAGAGTGGCGGGAGAGGTGGAGACCCAGTACTTC.

This clonotype has ten or more counts. V usage is TRBV5-1 and J usage is TRBJ2-3, with D perhaps TRBD2 (6 bases). CDR3 size: 19 residues. Per the germline V gene, CDR1 is SGHRS and CDR2 is YFSETQ. V dropped 0 bases and J dropped 0 bases, with 20 bases sitting between them. The CDR3 spells CASSLGASGTSPSTDTQYF. As DNA, the CDR3 is TGCGCCAGCAGCTTGGGCGCCTCCGGGACTTCCCCCAGCACAGATACGCAGTATTTT.